The 8 T cell receptor gamma chains given below trace back to one sample, sequenced in a study of gamma-delta chains in newborns, infants, children. TCRdb re-called clones from the reads using CATT. Seen here are several hundred gamma-chain clones, 1.5% to 2% observed once, and the top ten hold 14% to 15%. Sequenced material: blood. The receptors originated from a child who was a newborn, infant or young child, either healthy, febrile or measles-vaccinated (not recorded which).

About this clone: The likely explanation is a read error, given a far larger clone one base away. Other DNA sequences of this sample code for an identical CDR3. The rearrangement uses TRGV8 and TRGJP1. The CDR3 is made up of 13 amino acids. In germline, CDR1 is VENAVY, CDR2 YDSYNSRV. CDR3 residues: CATWDTTGWFKIF. CDR3 in DNA: TGTGCCACCTGGGATACCACCGGTTGGTTCAAGATATTT.

By sample share, this clone is large. The sample contains more than one DNA sequence encoding this CDR3. The chain has TRGV9 and TRGJP. The V segment lost 1 base and the J segment 7 bases; nucleotides outside the gene matches: 1. In germline, CDR1 is GITISATS, CDR2 ISYDGTV (reference sequence). This CDR3 has 15 amino acids. The CDR3 nucleotides read TGTGCCTTGTGGGAGGTCGAGTTGGGCAAAAAAATCAAGGTATTT. Its protein is CALWEVELGKKIKVF.

A few counts support this clone. A much larger clone differs by one base, so this may be a read error. The chain is built from TRGV3 and TRGJ1 or TRGJ2. The CDR3 runs 13 residues. Germline V gene data show CDR1 as VTNTFY and CDR2 as YDVSTARD (reference sequence). CDR3 DNA sequence: TGTGCCGCCTGGGACAGGCTCGGTTATAAGAAACTCTTT. It encodes CAAWDRLGYKKLF.

This clone turned up a few times. Only one base separates this from a far larger clonotype, so it likely reflects a read error. This chain joins TRGV4 and TRGJP2. Germline CDR1 is EGSTGY and CDR2 is YDSYTSSV. This CDR3 spans 14 amino acids. The CDR3 DNA is TGTGCCGCCTGGGATGGAGGGAGTGATTGGATCAAGACGTTT. This translates into CAAWDGGSDWIKTF.

Sample share makes this clone hyperexpanded. The chain joins TRGV5 to TRGJ1 or TRGJ2. This CDR3 contains 13 residues. Germline V lookup: CDR1 VINAFY, CDR2 YDVSNSKD. The V gene end was trimmed by 6 bases and the J gene end by 4 bases; junction bases not matched to a gene: 9. The CDR3 sequence: CATWTMRYYKKLF. The CDR3, as DNA: TGTGCCACCTGGACCATGCGATATTATAAGAAACTCTTT.

This clone occurred a few times. A much larger clone differs from this one at a single base, so this may be a read error. Within the sample, other DNA sequences also encode this same CDR3. V gene TRGV3 combines with J gene TRGJ1 or TRGJ2. V gave up 0 bases and J gave up 7 bases; unmatched junction bases: 6. The CDR3 is 13 residues long. Germline CDR1 is VTNTFY and CDR2 is YDVSTARD (reference sequence). Here the CDR3 reads CATWDRPQYKKLF. For the CDR3, the DNA is TGTGCCACCTGGGACAGGCCTCAATATAAGAAACTCTTT.

This clone came up a few times. One base away lies a much larger clone, so this may be a sequencing read error. This same CDR3 is encoded by further DNA sequences in the sample. V is TRGV4 and J is TRGJP1. From germline, CDR1 is EGSTGY and CDR2 YDSYTSSV. The length of the CDR3 is 13 residues. Here the CDR3 reads CATWDSAGWFKIF. Here the CDR3 DNA reads TGTGCCACCTGGGATAGTGCTGGCTGGTTCAAGATATTT.

This clone is labeled large. The CDR3 nucleotides are TGTGCCACCTGGGACAGGCGAGGGAGAAAGAAACTCTTT. Its protein product is CATWDRRGRKKLF. The gene calls are TRGV3 and TRGJ1 or TRGJ2. CDR3 length: 13 residues. Germline-derived CDR1 and CDR2 are VTNTFY and YDVSTARD (reference sequence). The V gene end was trimmed by 0 bases and the J gene end by 10 bases; junction bases not matched to a gene: 9.